This TCR beta chain was recovered during a study of blood T cell repertoires in COVID-19 (dated by TCRdb to about 2020). In terms of the full investigation: Samples covering the acute and convalescent phases of COVID-19 were provided by collaborators in the United States, Italy and Spain. Where available, HLA class I and class II types were taken from metadata supplied by the sample provider and were not determined by assay-based typing. Samples were obtained from the ongoing ImmuneRACE study (first 160 participants) and from 1,254 subjects provided by 6 global collaborators. Subjects who had been exposed to COVID-19, were actively infected with it, or had recovered from it provided the deeply sampled blood TCRbeta repertoires that made up the dataset. The material from the prospective study consisted of cDNA or gDNA derived from T cells, B-cell-depleted T cells, or PBMCs. Nearly every sample came with metadata listing a de-identified subject ID, COVID-19 status, age in years and sex. A freely available public database, intended as a resource for researchers studying the immune response to SARS-CoV-2, is where the repertoires were released. Points the paper makes about the study in general: The quantity of clinical and demographic metadata differed by source and by participant and was supplied without curation.

The immunoSEQ Assay, a bias-controlled multiplex PCR, was used to amplify TCRbeta CDR3 regions from genomic DNA. As for the original processing: Nucleated cell counts per sample were estimated from amplification of reference gene primers within the assay. To quantify the absolute abundance of each unique TCRbeta CDR3 rearrangement, sequence reads were collapsed and filtered. Productive Simpson clonality was computed per sample as the square root of Simpson's diversity index over productive rearrangements. TCRdb holds this immuneACCESS table with in-frame rearrangements only. Some clones are missing; in checked studies, unresolved V genes explain under half, and the rest has no known cause. The DNA gave D and trimming, while V, J and clone size come from that table. The sample table holds 150,000 to 200,000 clones, of which 80% to 90% were seen once. The top ten constitute approximately 3.3% of the sample.

Each collaborating institution followed its own protocols to collect whole blood in K2EDTA tubes. For TCRbeta analysis, collaborator samples were shipped as frozen whole blood, as isolated PBMCs, or as DNA extracted from either sample type. CDR1 and CDR2 are read off the germline V gene (reference sequence) as GTSNPN and SVGIG. From the cysteine through the phenylalanine, the CDR3 covers 14 amino acids. The read is trimmed to its CDR3 DNA, 42 bases read in frame from base 1. The trim is 0 bases for V and 4 bases for J, with a gap of 12 bases between the germline ends. Regarding this clone: Its antigen has not been determined. No per-base quality is available; no much larger clone lies one base away.

The sequenced material came from peripheral blood. Rearrangement joined TRBV30 to TRBJ1-2; the D gene is unclear. This receptor was obtained from a man aged 18 to 29 with active or convalescent COVID-19. The nucleotide sequence reads TGTGCCTGGAGTGTACCTGGGTCGGGCTATGGCTACACCTTC. It translates as CAWSVPGSGYGYTF.